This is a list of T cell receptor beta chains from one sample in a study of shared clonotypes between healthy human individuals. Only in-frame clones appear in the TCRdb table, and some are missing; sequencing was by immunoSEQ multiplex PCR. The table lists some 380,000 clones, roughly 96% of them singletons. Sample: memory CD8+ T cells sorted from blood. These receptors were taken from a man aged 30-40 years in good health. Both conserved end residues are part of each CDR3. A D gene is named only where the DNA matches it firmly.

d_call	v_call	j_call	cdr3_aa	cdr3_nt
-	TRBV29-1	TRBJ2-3	CSVDVVPDTQYF	TGCAGCGTTGACGTGGTCCCAGATACGCAGTATTTT
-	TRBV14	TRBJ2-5	CASGHRKETQYF	TGTGCCAGCGGTCACAGGAAAGAGACCCAGTACTTC
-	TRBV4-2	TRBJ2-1	CASSHTDSGPYNEQFF	TGTGCCAGCAGCCACACTGATAGCGGACCCTACAATGAGCAGTTCTTC
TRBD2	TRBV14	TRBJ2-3	CASSRTSGTDTQYF	TGTGCCAGCTCCAGGACTAGCGGCACAGATACGCAGTATTTT
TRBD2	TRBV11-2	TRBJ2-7	CASSLLAGHYEQYF	TGTGCCAGCAGCTTATTAGCGGGGCACTACGAGCAGTACTTC
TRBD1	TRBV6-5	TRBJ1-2	CASSHKVQGEQGYTF	TGTGCCAGCAGCCATAAAGTCCAGGGGGAGCAAGGCTACACCTTC
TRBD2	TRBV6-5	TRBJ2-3	CASSLTSGMTDTQYF	TGTGCCAGCAGTCTGACTAGCGGGATGACAGATACGCAGTATTTT
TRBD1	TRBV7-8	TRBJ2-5	CASSLAYRQGGKTQYF	TGTGCCAGCAGCTTAGCCTACCGACAGGGGGGAAAGACCCAGTACTTC
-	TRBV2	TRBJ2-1	CASSPRKFF	TGTGCCAGCAGCCCACGAAAGTTCTTC
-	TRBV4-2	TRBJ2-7	CASSQDRIYEQYF	TGTGCCAGCAGCCAAGATCGGATCTACGAGCAGTACTTC
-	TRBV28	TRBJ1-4	CASSWDTDATNEKLFF	TGTGCCAGCAGTTGGGACACCGATGCAACTAATGAAAAACTGTTTTTT
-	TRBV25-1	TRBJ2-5	CASSAIPLERGETQYF	TGTGCCAGCAGTGCCATACCCCTTGAGCGAGGGGAGACCCAGTACTTC
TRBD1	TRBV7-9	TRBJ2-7	CASSLAAGTGTYEQYF	TGTGCCAGCAGCTTAGCGGCCGGGACAGGGACCTACGAGCAGTACTTC
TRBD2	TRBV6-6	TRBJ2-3	CASSYEIAGYTDTQYF	TGTGCCAGCAGTTACGAGATAGCGGGATACACAGATACGCAGTATTTT
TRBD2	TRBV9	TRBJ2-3	CASSPRLAGASTDTQYF	TGTGCCAGCAGCCCGCGACTAGCGGGAGCGAGCACAGATACGCAGTATTTT